The clone carrying this TCR beta chain was seen only once. The CDR3 has 13 amino acids. Germline V gene data show CDR1 as SGHRS and CDR2 as YFSETQ. V lost 0 bases and J lost 6, with 10 bases in between. The source of the sample is a study of control samples from healthy donors and cancer patients. Clones were read by immunoSEQ multiplex PCR, and TCRdb kept only the in-frame ones, dropping some. The profile covers about 7,400 clones, with more than 70% appearing a single time and more than 25% taken by the ten largest. The chain employs TRBV5-1 and TRBJ2-7, with a tentative D call TRBD2 (5 bases). The receptor was isolated from a man aged 65 to 85 with lung cancer. Sequencing input: PBMCs. The CDR3 reads CASSLAAGGEQYF. Written as DNA, the CDR3 is TGCGCCAGCAGCTTGGCCGCAGGAGGCGAGCAGTACTTC.